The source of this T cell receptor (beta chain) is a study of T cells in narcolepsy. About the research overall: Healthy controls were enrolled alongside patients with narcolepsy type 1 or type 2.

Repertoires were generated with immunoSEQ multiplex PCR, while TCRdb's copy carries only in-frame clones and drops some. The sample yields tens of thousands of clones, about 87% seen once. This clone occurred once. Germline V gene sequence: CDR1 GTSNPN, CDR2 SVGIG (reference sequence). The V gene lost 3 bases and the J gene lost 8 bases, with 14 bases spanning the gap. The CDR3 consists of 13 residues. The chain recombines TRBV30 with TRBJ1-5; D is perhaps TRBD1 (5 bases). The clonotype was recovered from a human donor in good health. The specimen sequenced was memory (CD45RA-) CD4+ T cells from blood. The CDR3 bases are TGTGCCTGGAGCCGGGGGGAGTTAGAGCCCCAGCATTTT. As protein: CAWSRGELEPQHF.